The TCR beta chain under discussion was sequenced for a study of blood T cell repertoires in COVID-19. The protocol was immunoSEQ multiplex PCR, while the TCRdb copy is restricted to in-frame clones and leaves out a portion. The sample contains under 300,000 clones, about 89% of which appear only once. CDR3 length: 15 amino acids. The V and J ends lost 4 bases and 7 bases, in that order; junction bases with no gene match: 7. Germline CDR1 and CDR2: SGHRS and YFSETQ. Cohort 3 recovery required two negative PCRs, clearance, or symptom resolution. The chain has TRBV5-1 and TRBJ2-2; 10 bases fit TRBD1. Specimen: PBMCs or T cells enriched from blood (not recorded which). This receptor was taken from a woman aged 40-49 years who had recovered from COVID-19. The chain's CDR3 is CASSPLTGGNGELFF. The CDR3 DNA follows: TGCGCCAGCAGCCCATTGACAGGGGGCAACGGGGAGCTGTTTTTT.